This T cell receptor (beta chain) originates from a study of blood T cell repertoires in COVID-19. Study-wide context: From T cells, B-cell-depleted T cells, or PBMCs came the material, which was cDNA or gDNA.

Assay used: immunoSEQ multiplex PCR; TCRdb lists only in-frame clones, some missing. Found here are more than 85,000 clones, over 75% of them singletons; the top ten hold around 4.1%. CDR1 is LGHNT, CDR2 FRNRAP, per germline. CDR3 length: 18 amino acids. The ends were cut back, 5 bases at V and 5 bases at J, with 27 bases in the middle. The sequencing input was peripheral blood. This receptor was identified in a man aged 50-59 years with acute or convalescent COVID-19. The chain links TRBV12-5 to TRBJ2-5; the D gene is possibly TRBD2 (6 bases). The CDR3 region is CASGPPLPSDYEGETQYF. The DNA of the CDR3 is TGTGCTAGTGGTCCACCCCTCCCTTCGGACTACGAGGGGGAGACCCAGTACTTC.